This T cell receptor (beta chain) was found in a study of blood T cell repertoires in COVID-19. Trimming cost V 6 bases and J 4 bases; bases outside gene matches: 1. The CDR3 is 13 residues long. The germline gives CDR1 LNHDA, CDR2 SQIVND (reference sequence). Libraries were prepared by immunoSEQ multiplex PCR; TCRdb keeps only in-frame clonotypes and omits some of them. The table has approximately 280,000 clones, approximately 90% seen once. The chain carries TRBV19 and TRBJ2-3, with TRBD1 identical over 10 bases. Sequenced: peripheral blood. This receptor was taken from a woman between 55 and 75 years old with acute or convalescent COVID-19. DNA for the CDR3: TGTGCCAGTAGCGGACAGGGGGCAGATACGCAGTATTTT. Translated: CASSGQGADTQYF. Based on the CDR3 plus reference TRBV19 and TRBJ2-3, the full variable domain is DGGITQSPKYLFRKEGQNVTLSCEQNLNHDAMYWYRQDPGQGLRLIYYSQIVNDFQKGDIAEGYSVSREKKESFPLTVTSAQKNPTAFYLCASSGQGADTQYFGPGTRLTVL.